One T cell receptor beta chain is described in this entry. The antigen is unknown. Time point given: peripheral blood 6 weeks after treatment start. The sample originates from a study of PD-L1 blockade in urothelial cancer. Overall study: T cells were recovered from blood samples at a median of roughly 130,000.

Clones were read by immunoSEQ multiplex PCR, and TCRdb kept only the in-frame ones, dropping some. Of 40,000 to 45,000 clones listed, roughly 89% are singletons. The ends were cut back, 0 bases at V and 8 bases at J, with 8 bases in the middle. The CDR3 runs 13 residues. Germline V gene sequence: CDR1 MNHEY, CDR2 SVGAGI. General study findings and limits: Tumor-associated blood clones were expanded more by durable-benefit patients at 3 weeks.

This receptor was identified in a man in his sixties or seventies with urothelial cancer. The chain is built from TRBV6-5 and TRBJ2-1; D unclear. The material was PBMCs, obtained around atezolizumab (anti-PD-L1) treatment. CDR3 sequence (DNA): TGTGCCAGCAGTTACTCTCAGGTCTATGAGCAGTTCTTC. Translation: CASSYSQVYEQFF.